Below, one TCR beta chain is given with its context. This entry belongs to a study of blood T cell repertoires in COVID-19. Study background: Donors in the United States, Italy and Spain gave samples during acute or convalescent COVID-19. The cDNA or gDNA used as material had been derived from T cells, B-cell-depleted T cells, or PBMCs.

The CDR3 contains 13 residues. The germline CDR1 and CDR2 sequences are ENHRY and SYGVKD. Trimming at V came to 10 bases and at J to 1 base, leaving 5 bases not matched to a gene. Per the original methods: Reference gene primer amplification in the assay estimated nucleated cell counts. Assay used: immunoSEQ multiplex PCR; TCRdb lists only in-frame clones, some missing. V and J calls and clone size follow that table, whereas D and trimming were derived from the DNA. In the table there are 90,000 to 150,000 clones, 70% to 80% of which are singletons. The sequence derives from a woman older than 75 with acute or convalescent COVID-19. The chain uses TRBV10-3 and TRBJ2-3; 7 bases are a match to TRBD1. Sequenced: peripheral blood. The CDR3 region is CATVDRGTDTQYF. Written as DNA, the CDR3 is TGTGCCACCGTTGACAGGGGCACAGATACGCAGTATTTT.